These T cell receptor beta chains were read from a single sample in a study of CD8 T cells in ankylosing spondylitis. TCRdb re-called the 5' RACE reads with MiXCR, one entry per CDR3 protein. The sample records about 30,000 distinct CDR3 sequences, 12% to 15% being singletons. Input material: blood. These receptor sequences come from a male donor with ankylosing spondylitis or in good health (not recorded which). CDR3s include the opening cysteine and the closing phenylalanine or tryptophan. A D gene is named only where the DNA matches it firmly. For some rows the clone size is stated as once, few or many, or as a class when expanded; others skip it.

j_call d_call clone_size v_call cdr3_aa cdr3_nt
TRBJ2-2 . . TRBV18 CASSWQPNTGELFF TGTGCCAGCTCTTGGCAGCCGAACACCGGGGAGCTGTTTTTT
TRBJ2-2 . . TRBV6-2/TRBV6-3 CASSYLGATNTGELFF TGTGCCAGCAGTTACTTGGGGGCCACGAACACCGGGGAGCTGTTTTTT
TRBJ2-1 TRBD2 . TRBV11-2 CASSPRLARSSYNEQFF TGTGCCAGCAGCCCCAGACTAGCGCGGAGCTCCTACAATGAGCAGTTCTTC
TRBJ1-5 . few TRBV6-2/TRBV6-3 CASSYSDSSNQPQHF TGTGCCAGCAGTTACTCCGACAGTAGCAATCAGCCCCAGCATTTT
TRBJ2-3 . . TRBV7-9 CASSLAEGLDTQYF TGTGCCAGCAGCTTAGCGGAGGGTTTAGATACGCAGTATTTT
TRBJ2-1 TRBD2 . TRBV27 CASSLGLAGVDEQFF TGTGCCAGCAGTCTCGGACTAGCGGGAGTGGATGAGCAGTTCTTC
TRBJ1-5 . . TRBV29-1 CTVVPSNQPQHF TGCACGGTGGTCCCGAGCAATCAGCCCCAGCATTTT
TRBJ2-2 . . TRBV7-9 CASFNSGNTGELFF TGTGCCAGCTTCAATAGCGGGAACACCGGGGAGCTGTTTTTT
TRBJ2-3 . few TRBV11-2 CASSDYGTSDTQYF TGTGCCAGCAGCGACTACGGGACTTCAGATACGCAGTATTTT
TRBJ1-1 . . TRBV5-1 CASSLGAGNTEAFF TGCGCCAGCAGCTTGGGAGCAGGGAACACTGAAGCTTTCTTT
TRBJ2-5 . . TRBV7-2 CASSLAWKETQYF TGTGCCAGCAGCTTAGCCTGGAAAGAGACCCAGTACTTC
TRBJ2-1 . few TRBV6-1 CASRPGYNEQFF TGTGCCAGCAGGCCGGGGTACAATGAGCAGTTCTTC
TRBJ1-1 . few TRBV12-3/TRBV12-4 CASSFPHSGAEAFF TGTGCCAGCAGTTTCCCGCATAGCGGCGCTGAAGCTTTCTTT
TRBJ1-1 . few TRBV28 CASSFLRFTEAFF TGTGCCAGCAGTTTTCTTAGGTTCACTGAAGCTTTCTTT
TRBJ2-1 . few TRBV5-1 CASSLGGLVIDEQFF TGCGCCAGCAGCCTGGGTGGGCTAGTAATAGATGAGCAGTTCTTC
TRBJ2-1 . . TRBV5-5 CASNLTRSPYNEQFF TGTGCCAGCAACTTGACCAGATCCCCCTACAATGAGCAGTTCTTC
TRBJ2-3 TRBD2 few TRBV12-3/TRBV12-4 CASSPRDSGGDTQYF TGTGCCAGCAGCCCCCGGGATAGCGGGGGCGATACGCAGTATTTT
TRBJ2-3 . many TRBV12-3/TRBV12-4 CASTETSAGTDTQYF TGTGCCAGCACCGAGACTAGTGCTGGCACAGATACGCAGTATTTT
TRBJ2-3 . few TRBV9 CASSLRPDTSTDTQYF TGTGCCAGCAGCCTTAGACCCGATACTAGCACAGATACGCAGTATTTT
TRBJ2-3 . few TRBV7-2 CASSFSDSTDTQYF TGTGCCAGCAGCTTTTCCGACAGCACAGATACGCAGTATTTT
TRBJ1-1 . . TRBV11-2 CASSFQGTGTEAFF TGTGCCAGCAGCTTCCAGGGAACGGGCACTGAAGCTTTCTTT
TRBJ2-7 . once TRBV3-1 CASSQGVAVSSYEQYF TGTGCCAGCAGCCAAGGGGTAGCGGTGAGCTCCTACGAGCAGTACTTC
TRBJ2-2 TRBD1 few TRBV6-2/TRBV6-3 CASSYSTGVLNTGELFF TGTGCCAGCAGTTACTCGACAGGGGTTTTGAACACCGGGGAGCTGTTTTTT
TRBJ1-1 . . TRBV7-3 CASSPIRRVKAFF TGTGCCAGCAGTCCAATCAGACGGGTTAAGGCTTTCTTT
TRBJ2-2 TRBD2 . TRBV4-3 CASSRGTSAYTGELFF TGCGCCAGCAGCCGGGGGACTAGCGCCTACACCGGGGAGCTGTTTTTT
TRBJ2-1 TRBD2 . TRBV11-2 CASSLGLAGRVQFF TGTGCCAGCAGCTTAGGACTAGCGGGTAGGGTGCAGTTCTTC
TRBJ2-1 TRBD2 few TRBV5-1 CASSLTSGRILYNEQFF TGCGCCAGCAGCTTGACTAGCGGGAGGATTCTATACAATGAGCAGTTCTTC
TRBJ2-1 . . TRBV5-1 CASSLRGSGNEQFF TGCGCCAGCAGCTTGCGGGGGAGCGGGAATGAGCAGTTCTTC
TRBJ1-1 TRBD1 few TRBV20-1 CSARDQDRGTEAFF TGCAGTGCTAGAGATCAGGACAGGGGCACTGAAGCTTTCTTT
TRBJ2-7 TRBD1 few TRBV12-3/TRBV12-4 CASSYQGDGEQYF TGTGCCAGCAGTTACCAGGGGGATGGAGAGCAGTACTTC
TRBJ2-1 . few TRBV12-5 CASGPGRATGNEQFF TGTGCTAGTGGTCCGGGGCGCGCCACGGGGAATGAGCAGTTCTTC
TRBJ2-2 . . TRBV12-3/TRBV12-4 CASSRDSLSTGELFF TGTGCCAGCAGCCGAGACAGTCTGAGCACCGGGGAGCTGTTTTTT
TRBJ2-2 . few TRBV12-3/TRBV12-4 CASSADTNTGELFF TGTGCCAGCAGTGCCGACACGAACACCGGGGAGCTGTTTTTT
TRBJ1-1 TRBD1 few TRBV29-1 CSVAGTGSTEAFF TGCAGCGTTGCCGGGACAGGTAGCACTGAAGCTTTCTTT
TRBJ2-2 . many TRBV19 CASQNTGELFF TGTGCTTCACAGAACACCGGGGAGCTGTTTTTT
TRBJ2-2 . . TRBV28 CASSLGWTGELFF TGTGCCAGCAGTTTAGGCTGGACCGGGGAGCTGTTTTTT
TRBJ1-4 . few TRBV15 CATSRRQTGGNEKLFF TGTGCCACCAGCAGGAGGCAGACAGGAGGTAATGAAAAACTGTTTTTT
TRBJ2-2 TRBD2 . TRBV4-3 CASSQVWSGASGATSTGELFF TGCGCCAGCAGCCAAGTTTGGTCCGGGGCTAGCGGGGCGACGAGCACCGGGGAGCTGTTTTTT
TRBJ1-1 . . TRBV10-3 CAISESSAPEAFF TGTGCCATCAGTGAGTCGAGTGCCCCTGAAGCTTTCTTT
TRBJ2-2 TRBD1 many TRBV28 CASSPRDRGRRTGELFF TGTGCCAGCAGTCCGCGGGACAGGGGGCGCCGCACCGGGGAGCTGTTTTTT
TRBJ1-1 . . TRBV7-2 CASSLVGGGTEAFF TGTGCCAGCAGCTTAGTTGGGGGTGGCACTGAAGCTTTCTTT
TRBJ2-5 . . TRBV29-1 CSVGRGDETQYF TGCAGCGTTGGTAGGGGGGATGAGACCCAGTACTTC
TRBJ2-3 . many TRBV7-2 CASRQRGYTDTQYF TGTGCCAGTAGGCAACGGGGATACACAGATACGCAGTATTTT
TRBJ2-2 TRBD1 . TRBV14 CASSQDRGTGELFF TGTGCCAGCAGCCAGGACAGGGGCACCGGGGAGCTGTTTTTT
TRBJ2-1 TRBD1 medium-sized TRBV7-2 CASSYRPGQPDNEQFF TGTGCCAGCAGCTACCGACCGGGACAGCCTGATAATGAGCAGTTCTTC
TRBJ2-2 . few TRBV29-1 CSVAPGGTGELFF TGCAGCGTAGCACCTGGGGGGACCGGGGAGCTGTTTTTT
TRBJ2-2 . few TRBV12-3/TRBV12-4 CASSFEAGRWELFF TGTGCCAGCAGTTTTGAGGCGGGGAGGTGGGAGCTGTTTTTT
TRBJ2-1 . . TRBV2 CASSARLDGNEQFF TGTGCCAGCAGCGCAAGACTAGATGGTAATGAGCAGTTCTTC
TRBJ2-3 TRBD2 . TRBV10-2 CASRVSTSGRSGDTQYF TGCGCCAGCAGGGTTTCGACTAGCGGGCGGTCGGGGGATACGCAGTATTTT
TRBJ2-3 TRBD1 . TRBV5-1 CASSLEGAGADTQYF TGCGCCAGCAGCTTGGAGGGGGCCGGGGCAGATACGCAGTATTTT